Listed here is a single T cell receptor (beta chain). This clonotype was recorded many times. There is no known antigen for this receptor. No much larger clone exists at a distance of one base, and base qualities are not known. V is clipped by 7 bases and J by 5 bases, and the sequence between their germline boundaries is 17 bases long. The germline V gene encodes CDR1 MNHNS and CDR2 SASEGT. Reading from cysteine to phenylalanine, the CDR3 counts 14 amino acids. Only the CDR3 portion is preserved as DNA: 42 bases, with reading frame beginning at the first base. The patients picked for sequencing were ones in whom flow cytometry had shown an expansion of CD8+CD57+ cells. Every patient had severe acquired aplastic anemia, diagnosed using the International Study of Aplastic Anemia and Agranulocytosis and Camitta criteria. At the time blood was sampled, none of the patients had received any therapy. In the study, sorted CD4+ and CD8+ blood T cells from patients with severe aplastic anemia and from healthy subjects underwent deep sequencing of TCR repertoires. Patients were enrolled in the USA under clinicaltrials.gov protocols 00001620, 01623167, 00001397, 00071045, 00081523 and 00961064. Ficoll-Paque density gradient centrifugation was used to isolate peripheral blood mononuclear cells. Before DNA was extracted, CD4+ and CD8+ T cells were sorted using either FACS or magnetic beads.

These data come from a study of CD8+CD57+ T cells in acquired aplastic anemia (dated by TCRdb to 2016 to 2019). Regarding the research as a whole: On average, sorted CD4+ and CD8+ cells yielded around 3.5 ug of extracted DNA, with a range of roughly 0.17 to 30 ug. CD8+CD57+ expansion was defined as a frequency above the mean frequency observed in healthy subjects. Broader findings and caveats from the paper: Patients and healthy controls showed no significant difference in CD8+ Simpson's diversity (P=0.060). Roughly 30 CD8+ CDR3 sequences were found to be shared between patients and controls, but these sequences appeared to be highly expressed in patients and within the immunodominant clones of the patients.

Genomic DNA served as template for TCR beta VDJ combination and CDR3 sequence profiling. An Illumina HiSeq 2000 was used for TCR repertoire sequencing. Per the original workflow: Repertoire assessment relied on Simpson's diversity index, CDR3 size and DJ length profiles, and TRBV/TRBJ rearrangement plots. The most abundant DNA sequence in the deep sequencing data was taken as the immunodominant clone. CDR3 amino acid sequences were screened for sharing across subjects and compared with published repertoires and the VDJdb database. TCRdb reran the public reads through fastp at Q25 and MiXCR, keeping productive beta chains. Entries that share a CDR3 protein sequence are merged under the most common genes and DNA. The V and J calls, along with clone size, are taken from TCRdb and not from the paper's own processing. For this sample the table gives about 170,000 distinct CDR3 sequences, of which 40% to 55% were detected only once. The top ten clonotypes cover over 0.95% of the sample.

The TCR comes from a human donor with aplastic anemia. The chain is made from TRBV6-1 and TRBJ2-5; a tentative D call is TRBD1 (5 bases match). The sequenced material came from sorted CD4+, CD8+, or CD8+CD57+ T cells (not recorded which) from PBMCs. This receptor has the CDR3 CASIPGAGWETQYF. DNA sequence: TGTGCCAGCATCCCTGGGGCAGGATGGGAGACCCAGTACTTC.